This T cell receptor beta chain was observed in a study of blood T cell repertoires in COVID-19. Recovered status applied to Cohort 3 donors who had two consecutive negative PCRs. It also applied to those with clearance or with symptom resolution. V gave up 5 bases and J gave up 4 bases, with 15 bases separating them. CDR1 GTSNPN and CDR2 SVGIG come from the germline V gene (reference sequence). The CDR3 runs to 14 residues. Assay used: immunoSEQ multiplex PCR; TCRdb lists only in-frame clones, some missing. This sample carries 220,000 or so clones, roughly 82% of them seen once, and the ten largest clones take around 2.1%. In this sample, this clone turned up a few times.

The sequenced sample consisted of PBMCs or T cells enriched from blood (not recorded which). The chain couples TRBV30 to TRBJ1-5; possibly TRBD1 for D (5 bases). This TCR came from a woman between 50 and 59 years old who had recovered from COVID-19. This chain's CDR3 is CAWAPGLGNQPQHF. CDR3 nucleotide sequence: TGTGCCTGGGCTCCGGGACTGGGGAATCAGCCCCAGCATTTT.